The 16 T cell receptor beta chains below all came from one sample that was sequenced in a study of blood T cell repertoires in COVID-19. Method: immunoSEQ multiplex PCR; TCRdb's copy keeps in-frame clones and lacks some. The table has over 250,000 clones, roughly 86% seen once. Sequenced sample: peripheral blood. The receptors were gathered from a man in his forties who had recovered from COVID-19.

The chain has TRBV3-1 (or the pseudogene TRBV3-2) and TRBJ2-4; D may be TRBD2 (6 bases). CDR1 LGHDT and CDR2 YNNKEL come from the germline V gene (reference sequence). Trimming shortened V by 4 bases and J by 1 base, and 17 bases separated the two germline ends. The CDR3 has 17 residues. CDR3 DNA: TGTGCCAGCAGCCCCACCGGGGGACGGTGGGCCAAAAACATTCAGTACTTC. Residues: CASSPTGGRWAKNIQYF.

This sequence joins TRBV18 and TRBJ2-7, with D perhaps TRBD1 (6 bases). Germline assignment: CDR1 KGHSH and CDR2 LQKENI. Trimming stripped 0 bases from V and 0 bases from J, with 12 bases between. The CDR3 runs to 16 residues. The CDR3: CASSPPPTGHSYEQYF. For the CDR3, the DNA is TGTGCCAGCTCACCACCTCCAACAGGGCACTCCTACGAGCAGTACTTC.

Details on this clone: One junction end does not reproduce the germline sequence, and a read error may be involved. This chain uses TRBV6-1 with TRBJ2-1; a possible D gene is TRBD1 (6 bases). Germline CDR1 is MNHNS and CDR2 is SASEGT. The CDR3 totals 13 residues. In nucleotides, the CDR3 is TGTGCCAGCAGTGAAGTCGAGGGGGTCGCGAGGATCTTC. Protein: CASSEVEGVARIF.

V and J are TRBV21-1 and TRBJ1-3. TRBV21-1 is a pseudogene. There are 19 residues in the CDR3. CDR3 nucleotide sequence: TGTGCCAGCAGCAATTGGGGGGTATCGCCCCTGAGCTCTGGAAACACCATATATTTT. It encodes CASSNWGVSPLSSGNTIYF.

The V gene is TRBV7-9, the J gene TRBJ1-1; D is unresolved. Germline values: CDR1 SEHNR, CDR2 FQNEAQ (reference sequence). V lost 7 bases and J lost 1, with 22 bases in between. The CDR3 contains 17 residues. For the CDR3, the DNA is TGTGCCAGCATCCTCACAAGAGAGCGATTAAAGAACACTGAAGCTTTCTTT. Its protein product is CASILTRERLKNTEAFF. Looking up the rest from reference TRBV7-9 and TRBJ1-1 gives the full variable domain: DTGVSQNPRHKITKRGQNVTFRCDPISEHNRLYWYRQTLGQGPEFLTYFQNEAQLEKSRLLSDRFSAERPKGSFSTLEIQRTEQGDSAMYLCASILTRERLKNTEAFFGQGTRLTVV.

The genes are TRBV7-9 and TRBJ1-2, with D perhaps TRBD1 (6 bases). V lost 8 bases and J lost 3, with 19 bases in between. The CDR3 contains 15 residues. CDR1 is SEHNR and CDR2 is FQNEAQ in the germline V gene (reference sequence). CDR3 DNA: TGTGCCAGCGGAAACAGGGCGGAGCGAGACTATGGCTACACCTTC. This gives the protein CASGNRAERDYGYTF.

This clone was observed a handful of times. V gene TRBV2 combines with J gene TRBJ2-1; D is uncertain. The CDR3 sequence is 14 residues long. V lost 4 bases to trimming and J lost 2 bases, with 9 bases between them. Germline V lookup: CDR1 SNHLY, CDR2 FYNNEI. The CDR3 region is CASSGQTPYNEQFF. The CDR3 DNA is TGTGCCAGCAGTGGGCAGACACCCTACAATGAGCAGTTCTTC. Combining the CDR3 with reference TRBV2 and TRBJ2-1 gives the whole variable domain EPEVTQTPSHQVTQMGQEVILRCVPISNHLYFYWYRQILGQKVEFLVSFYNNEISEKSEIFDDQFSVERPDGSNFTLKIRSTKLEDSAMYFCASSGQTPYNEQFFGPGTRLTVL.

V usage is TRBV2 and J usage is TRBJ2-5, with 8 bases that match TRBD2. There are 14 residues in the CDR3. V lost 7 bases, J lost 4 bases, and 8 bases stayed unmatched. Germline V CDR1 and CDR2: SNHLY, FYNNEI. For the CDR3, the DNA is TGTGCCAGCAAGCGAGCGGGAGAATTAGAGACCCAGTACTTC. Its translation: CASKRAGELETQYF.

V is TRBV2 and J is TRBJ2-1, with TRBD2 identical over 9 bases. The CDR3 covers 15 residues. Germline assignment: CDR1 SNHLY and CDR2 FYNNEI. The V and J ends lost 7 bases and 3 bases, in that order; junction bases with no gene match: 7. The DNA for the CDR3 is TGTGCCAGCACCAAAGCGGGAGGTAGCTACAATGAGCAGTTCTTC. Protein sequence: CASTKAGGSYNEQFF.

V gene TRBV18 combines with J gene TRBJ1-1; TRBD1 matches 7 bases. CDR1 KGHSH and CDR2 LQKENI come from the germline V gene. The CDR3 is made up of 15 amino acids. The J segment lost 5 bases and the V segment lost 6 bases, leaving 12 bases of the junction unmatched. The CDR3 nucleotides read TGTGCCAGCTCCCGCGAGGAGGGGGCGAGAACTGAAGCTTTCTTT. Amino acids: CASSREEGARTEAFF.

The V call is TRBV6-5, the J call TRBJ1-6, with D perhaps matching TRBD1 (6 bases). Germline V gives CDR1 MNHEY, CDR2 SVGAGI. The CDR3 consists of 15 residues. The V end lost 4 bases, the J end lost 8 bases, and 15 bases lay between the germline ends. The CDR3 coding sequence is TGTGCCAGCAGTTCCGATACAGGGAAGCATTCACCCCTCCACTTT. It is translated as CASSSDTGKHSPLHF.

V is TRBV10-3 and J is TRBJ2-3, with D possibly matching TRBD2 (7 bases). Trimming took 10 bases from V and 5 from J, leaving 13 bases between them. Germline V gene sequence: CDR1 ENHRY, CDR2 SYGVKD. The CDR3 has 12 residues. The CDR3 nucleotides are TGTGCCACCGGGGGGCTGGTAGATACGCAGTATTTT. It encodes CATGGLVDTQYF.

The chain joins TRBV5-6 to TRBJ2-7; D perhaps matches TRBD1 (6 bases). Germline V gives CDR1 SGHDT, CDR2 YYEEEE. The germline V and J ends were trimmed by 0 bases and 6 bases, with 16 bases remaining between them. CDR3 length: 15 amino acids. In DNA, the CDR3 is TGTGCCAGCAGCTTGGGGATTAACAGGGCGAGCGAGCAGTACTTC. Its translation: CASSLGINRASEQYF. Full variable domain (outside the CDR3, taken from reference TRBV5-6 and TRBJ2-7): DAGVTQSPTHLIKTRGQQVTLRCSPKSGHDTVSWYQQALGQGPQFIFQYYEEEERQRGNFPDRFSGHQFPNYSSELNVNALLLGDSALYLCASSLGINRASEQYFGPGTRLTVT.

The J gene is TRBJ1-5, the V gene TRBV15; D not resolved. The CDR3 covers 14 residues. V was pared by 2 bases and J by 5 bases, with 10 bases between. CDR1 and CDR2 from the germline V gene are LNHNV and YYDKDF (reference sequence). The CDR3 protein is CATSRYGLDQPQHF. The DNA for the CDR3 is TGTGCCACCAGCAGATATGGGCTCGATCAGCCCCAGCATTTT.

In DNA form, the CDR3 reads TGTGCCAGCAGCGGAACCCGCTACAGGGGTCGAAACACTGAAGCTTTCTTT. This sequence encodes CASSGTRYRGRNTEAFF. This chain connects TRBV6-2 or TRBV6-3 to TRBJ1-1, with 7 positions matching TRBD1. CDR3 size: 17 residues. The V gene end was trimmed by 6 bases and the J gene end by 2 bases; junction bases not matched to a gene: 15. Germline CDR1 MNHEY, CDR2 SVGEGT.

V is TRBV19 and J is TRBJ2-5, with a weak D call TRBD1 (7 bases). V was cut by 5 bases and J by 4 bases, with 17 bases left in between. Looked up from germline, CDR1 is LNHDA and CDR2 is SQIVND (reference sequence). The CDR3 totals 15 residues. DNA of the CDR3: TGTGCCAGTAGTTTGGATCGACAGGGAGGAGAGACCCAGTACTTC. It codes for CASSLDRQGGETQYF.